This T cell receptor beta chain was profiled in a study of T cells in Graves' hyperthyroidism and ophthalmopathy. At the level of the study: Blood was drawn when the patient was first diagnosed and still untreated. Notes on the study in general: For ophthalmopathy, model prediction preceded onset by a median roughly 6.3 months. Stable hyperthyroidism was told apart from ophthalmopathy by a model built on 13 V-J features.

The CDR3 extends over 15 amino acids. With V trimmed by 3 bases and J by 2 bases, 6 bases remained unmatched. The V gene's germline CDR1 is MDHEN and CDR2 SYDVKM. This clonotype was seen many times. Its antigen is not known. Thyroid ultrasound, orbital computed tomography, clinical symptoms, and serum thyroxine and TRAb underpinned diagnoses. RNA transcripts were the template for amplifying TCR beta CDR3 regions. Using the HTBI primer set, a first-round RT-PCR was run on the TCR CDR3. TCRdb used MiXCR to reprocess the multiplex PCR reads, holding one entry per CDR3 protein. The data hold around 390,000 distinct CDR3 sequences, with about 14% observed a single time.

Sequencing was performed on blood. The TCR was taken from a woman in her twenties or thirties with Graves' ophthalmopathy. The J gene is TRBJ2-7, the V gene TRBV28; 8 nucleotides align to TRBD1. The CDR3 DNA reads TGTGCCAGCAGTTTCGGTTCGGGACAGGCCTACGAGCAGTACTTC. Amino acids: CASSFGSGQAYEQYF.